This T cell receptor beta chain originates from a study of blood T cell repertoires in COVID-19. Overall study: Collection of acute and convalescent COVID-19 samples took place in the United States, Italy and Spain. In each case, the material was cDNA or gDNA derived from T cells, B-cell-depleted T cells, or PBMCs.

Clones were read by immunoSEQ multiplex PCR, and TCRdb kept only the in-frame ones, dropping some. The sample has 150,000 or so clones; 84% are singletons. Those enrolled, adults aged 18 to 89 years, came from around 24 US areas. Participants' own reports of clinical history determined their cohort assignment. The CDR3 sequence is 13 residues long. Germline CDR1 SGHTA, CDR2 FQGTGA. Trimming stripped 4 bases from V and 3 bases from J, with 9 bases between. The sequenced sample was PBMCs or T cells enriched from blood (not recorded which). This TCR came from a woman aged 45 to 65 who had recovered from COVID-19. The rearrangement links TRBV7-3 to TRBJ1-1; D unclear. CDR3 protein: CASSSQSYTEAFF. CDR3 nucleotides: TGTGCCAGCAGCTCACAGAGCTACACTGAAGCTTTCTTT.